This TCR beta chain stems from a study of T-cell reconstitution after alpha-beta-depleted transplantation in children. The TCRbeta library incorporated unique molecular identifiers. One entry per CDR3 protein, called by TCRdb with MiXCR from the PCR reads. The table lists roughly 610,000 distinct CDR3 sequences, over 9.5% of them singletons. Germline V CDR1 and CDR2: SGHRS, YFSETQ. Between the trimmed V and J ends, which lost 0 bases and 0 bases, there was a span of 13 bases. There are 18 residues in the CDR3. The chain couples TRBV5-1 to TRBJ2-6, with D hard to call. The sequence came from a human donor who donated a stem cell graft to a child with acute myeloid leukemia. The sequencing here drew on PBMCs from the stem cell graft donor, taken from the stem cell graft. This CDR3 reads CASSLVVSRSSGANVLTF. The CDR3 DNA sequence: TGCGCCAGCAGCTTGGTGGTTAGCAGAAGCTCTGGGGCCAACGTCCTGACTTTC.